Each of the 15 T cell receptor beta chains below was sequenced from the same sample in a study of CD8+ T cells in alopecia areata. Isolated RNA was reverse transcribed into cDNA used as the sequencing template. TCRdb keeps only in-frame clones here, not all; method: immunoSEQ multiplex PCR. This table has some 190,000 clones, approximately 67% appearing once. The treatment is: oral pan-JAK inhibitor, 5-10 mg twice daily. Material: CD4+ T cells sorted from blood, obtained around week 44, from a patient treated with tofacitinib. These receptors all come from a human donor with alopecia areata.

This clone was counted only a few times. The chain uses TRBV29-1 and TRBJ2-4, with D tentatively TRBD2 (6 bases). The CDR3 covers 13 residues. The germline V gene encodes CDR1 SQVTM and CDR2 ANQGSEA. V lost 7 bases and J lost 0, with 10 bases in between. The CDR3 sequence: CSAGGLAKNIQYF. The CDR3 region has the DNA TGCAGCGCCGGGGGACTAGCCAAAAACATTCAGTACTTC.

The chain combines TRBV20-1 with TRBJ2-7; TRBD1 matches at 10 bases. CDR3 length equals 11 residues. V was pared by 6 bases and J by 5 bases, with 1 base of the junction left unmatched. The germline gives CDR1 DFQATT, CDR2 SNEGSKA (reference sequence). The CDR3 loop is CSAGTGDEQYF. The CDR3 region has the DNA TGCAGTGCGGGGACAGGGGACGAGCAGTACTTC.

The chain is built from TRBV29-1 and TRBJ1-1; D unclear. In germline, CDR1 is SQVTM, CDR2 ANQGSEA. The CDR3 sequence is 10 residues long. The V and J ends lost 8 bases and 3 bases respectively, with 7 bases between them. The CDR3 bases are TGCAGCCTCACCCACACTGAAGCTTTCTTT. It translates to CSLTHTEAFF. The entire variable domain, with the rest obtained from reference TRBV29-1 and TRBJ1-1, is as follows: SAVISQKPSRDICQRGTSLTIQCQVDSQVTMMFWYRQQPGQSLTLIATANQGSEATYESGFVIDKFPISRPNLTFSTLTVSNMSPEDSSIYLCSLTHTEAFFGQGTRLTVV.

This clone was counted only a few times. The rearrangement joins TRBV19 to TRBJ1-1; unclear D gene. Trimming removed 11 bases at V and 5 bases at J, with 15 bases between. Germline V gives CDR1 LNHDA, CDR2 SQIVND (reference sequence). This CDR3 is 12 amino acids long. CDR3 in amino acids: CAAENTRTEAFF. DNA for the CDR3: TGTGCCGCAGAGAACACCCGAACTGAAGCTTTCTTT.

The CDR3 sequence is CASRAGLQSSYNEQFF. The DNA for the CDR3 is TGTGCCAGCAGAGCGGGACTCCAGAGCTCCTACAATGAGCAGTTCTTC. The chain uses TRBV2 and TRBJ2-1, with 7 bases aligning to TRBD2. V lost 6 bases and J lost 0; bases outside the gene matches: 8. CDR3 length: 16 residues. Germline CDR1 and CDR2: SNHLY and FYNNEI.

In this sample, this clone turned up a few times. The chain couples TRBV14 to TRBJ2-3; a possible D gene is TRBD2 (6 bases). The V and J ends lost 4 bases and 2 bases respectively, with 25 bases between them. Germline CDR1 SGHDN, CDR2 FVKESK. The length of the CDR3 is 19 residues. The CDR3 loop is CASSRKGGNPHFNTDTQYF. Written as DNA, the CDR3 is TGTGCCAGCAGCCGGAAAGGAGGGAACCCTCATTTTAACACAGATACGCAGTATTTT.

V usage is TRBV6-5 and J usage is TRBJ1-6; D not certain. Germline loops: CDR1 MNHEY, CDR2 SVGAGI. V gave up 0 bases and J gave up 10 bases, with 13 bases separating them. The CDR3 totals 15 residues. In DNA, the CDR3 is TGTGCCAGCAGTTACTCCTCCGGCGGTCGGTCACCCCTCCACTTT. Encoded protein: CASSYSSGGRSPLHF.

V and J are TRBV19 and TRBJ2-6; D not certain. This CDR3 spans 14 amino acids. V lost 5 bases and J lost 0, with 5 bases in between. Germline lookup yields CDR1 LNHDA and CDR2 SQIVND (reference sequence). The CDR3 reads CASSRNSGANVLTF. The CDR3, as DNA: TGTGCCAGTAGTCGAAACTCTGGGGCCAACGTCCTGACTTTC.

The V and J genes are TRBV6-6 and TRBJ2-1, with D perhaps TRBD2 (5 bases). In germline, CDR1 is MNHNY, CDR2 SVGAGI (reference sequence). V was trimmed by 5 bases and J by 10 bases, leaving 15 bases between them. The CDR3 consists of 13 residues. The CDR3 DNA sequence: TGTGCCAGCAGTACCCCCGGGGTAGGGGAGCAGTTCTTC. The encoded protein is CASSTPGVGEQFF.

CDR3 sequence (DNA): TGCGCCAGCAGCTTGACAAGCGGGGGGGTCACAGATACGCAGTATTTT. Translated, it gives CASSLTSGGVTDTQYF. The chain couples TRBV5-1 to TRBJ2-3, with 10 bases aligning to TRBD2. Trimming removed 1 base from V and 2 bases from J; junction bases left unmatched: 4. The germline gives CDR1 SGHRS, CDR2 YFSETQ. This CDR3 contains 16 residues.

This chain uses TRBV5-1 with TRBJ2-5; D is possibly TRBD1 or TRBD2 (5 bases each). Germline-derived CDR1 and CDR2 are SGHRS and YFSETQ. The CDR3 runs to 13 residues. Trimming took 3 bases from V and 5 from J, leaving 11 bases between them. CDR3 amino acids: CASSWEQGETQYF. For the CDR3, the DNA is TGCGCCAGCAGCTGGGAGCAGGGTGAGACCCAGTACTTC.

A word on this clone: The sample has other DNA sequences that encode this CDR3 too. The chain recombines TRBV7-2 with TRBJ2-3, with D maybe TRBD2 (5 bases). Trimming stripped 3 bases from V and 5 bases from J, with 6 bases between. The CDR3 is 12 amino acids. Germline CDR1 SGHTA, CDR2 FQGNSA. The CDR3: CASSFRGDTQYF. The DNA for the CDR3 is TGTGCCAGCAGCTTTCGGGGAGATACGCAGTATTTT. Full variable domain (remainder filled in from reference TRBV7-2 and TRBJ2-3): GAGVSQSPSNKVTEKGKDVELRCDPISGHTALYWYRQSLGQGLEFLIYFQGNSAPDKSGLPSDRFSAERTGGSVSTLTIQRTQQEDSAVYLCASSFRGDTQYFGPGTRLTVL.

V usage is TRBV6-1 and J usage is TRBJ2-7; 7 nucleotides match TRBD1. J was trimmed by 2 bases and V by 4 bases; bases with no gene match: 8. The CDR3 length is 15 residues. Germline V lookup: CDR1 MNHNS, CDR2 SASEGT. CDR3 coding DNA: TGTGCCAGCAGTGGAAGATGGGACAGTCCCTACGAGCAGTACTTC. Translation gives CASSGRWDSPYEQYF.

The count of this clone is one. V and J are TRBV6-6 and TRBJ1-4; no definite D call. CDR1 is MNHNY, CDR2 SVGAGI, per germline (reference sequence). The length of the CDR3 is 16 residues. V lost 5 bases and J lost 0, with 13 bases in between. The CDR3 sequence is CASSHPDGTTNEKLFF. As DNA, the CDR3 is TGTGCCAGCAGTCATCCGGACGGGACAACTAATGAAAAACTGTTTTTT.

This clone was detected only a few times. This sequence joins TRBV5-6 and TRBJ2-1; D unclear. The CDR3 totals 14 residues. The germline gives CDR1 SGHDT, CDR2 YYEEEE. V dropped 6 bases and J dropped 6 bases, with 16 bases sitting between them. This CDR3 is CASTPDGSGNEQFF. The DNA of the CDR3 is TGTGCCAGCACTCCGGATGGCTCTGGCAATGAGCAGTTCTTC.